This T cell receptor beta chain was sequenced in a study of PD-1 blockade in mismatch repair-deficient tumors. Overall study context: Patients had eleven to twelve mismatch repair-deficient cancer types, all previously treated and progressing. Overall study results and limits: Tumor-resident clones, often undetectable pretreatment in blood, expanded then contracted after pembrolizumab.

Germline lookup yields CDR1 MNHEY and CDR2 SMNVEV (reference sequence). The CDR3 is made up of 13 amino acids. Trimming cost V 7 bases and J 7 bases, with 14 bases left between them. Mismatch repair deficiency was confirmed in all patients, by PCR or immunohistochemistry. A few pembrolizumab responders had their TCRs sequenced. TCRdb's copy holds only in-frame clones and misses some; the assay was immunoSEQ multiplex PCR. The table lists roughly 130,000 clones, around nine tenths of them singletons. As to this clone: Its cognate antigen is unknown.

The chain carries TRBV27 and TRBJ1-5, with D uncertain. The sample was peripheral blood, taken about 17 months after starting pembrolizumab. The TCR comes from an adult with mismatch repair-deficient cancer. The CDR3 DNA follows: TGTGCCAGCACGGTCCGGGTTGGGCAGCCCCAGCATTTT. This sequence encodes CASTVRVGQPQHF.